This T cell receptor (beta chain) was identified during a study of vaccination and CD4 T cells after COVID-19. At the level of the study: There were six male and four female convalescents, and two of them were Hispanic. Overlapping spike pools from SARS-CoV-2 and HCoV-NL63, HCoV-OC43 and HCoV-229E served as culture stimuli.

CDR1 and CDR2 from the germline V gene are ENHRY and SYGVKD. This CDR3 has 15 amino acids. Trimming shortened V by 7 bases and J by 1 base, and 16 bases separated the two germline ends. The treatment: roughly 10-day PBMC culture with coronavirus spike peptide pools or control peptides (ViraFEST assay). Expansion of antigen-specific T cells with peptide pools by ViraFEST preceded sequencing of TCRs. Relative to its sample, this clonotype is medium-sized. Its target is not known. Scientists ran DNA taken from cultured CD4+ T cells through the Oncomine TCR Beta short-read assay for sequencing. Genomic DNA was extracted from cultured CD4+ T cells. TCRdb itself ran the PCR reads through MiXCR, one entry per CDR3 protein. The table records 13,000 or so distinct CDR3 sequences, 50% of them present only once.

Sequencing was done on a sample of CD4+ T cells from blood, cultured in vitro. The chain has TRBV10-3 and TRBJ1-2, with D possibly matching TRBD1 (6 bases). The clonotype originates from a human donor who had recovered from COVID-19. This CDR3 reads CAITGGRGDNYGYTF. CDR3 bases: TGTGCCATCACCGGTGGCAGGGGCGATAACTATGGCTACACCTTC.